This paragraph reports one T cell receptor beta chain. CDR1 and CDR2 from the germline V gene are GTSNPN and SVGIG (reference sequence). The CDR3 covers 13 residues. Trimming took off 6 bases at V and 6 bases at J, with 15 bases between the two ends. This table comes from immunoSEQ multiplex PCR, and its TCRdb copy is limited to in-frame clones, with some not included. The sample holds about 83,000 clones, around 80% seen once. This sample was included in a study of OX40 agonist ivuxolimab in advanced cancers. The overall study: Administration of intravenous ivuxolimab to patients occurred every 2 weeks at 0.01 to 10 mg/kg. The diagnoses of dose-escalation patients were hepatocellular carcinoma, melanoma, renal cell or head and neck cancer.

Baseline, cycle 4 day 1, and cycle 7 day 1 were the blood sampling points. Sequences were derived from CD4+ or CD8+ T cells sorted from blood, sampled in a trial of the OX40 agonist ivuxolimab. This TCR was sampled from an adult with an advanced solid tumor such as melanoma, head and neck, liver or kidney cancer. The chain recombines TRBV30 with TRBJ1-5, with D possibly matching TRBD1 (5 bases). The CDR3 nucleotides read TGTGCCTGCTCCCCGGGGGGTCCTCAGCCCCAGCATTTT. Its translation: CACSPGGPQPQHF.